These 25 T cell receptor beta chains share one sample of origin, sequenced in a study of resident and recirculating memory T cells in vitiligo. Here immunoSEQ multiplex PCR was the method, and the copy in TCRdb shows in-frame clones only, minus some. Among tens of thousands of clones listed, around 92% were seen once. Sample: blood. These receptors originate from a male donor with vitiligo.

This chain uses TRBV10-1 with TRBJ2-2, with TRBD2 matching 9 bases. J lost 0 bases, V lost 5 bases, and 1 base had no gene match. From germline, CDR1 is WNHNN and CDR2 SYGVQD (reference sequence). CDR3 size: 15 residues. CDR3 DNA: TGCGCCAGCAGTAGCGGGAGGTCGAACACCGGGGAGCTGTTTTTT. Its translation: CASSSGRSNTGELFF.

The chain is built from TRBV28 and TRBJ1-3; no clear D. This CDR3 has 11 residues. Per germline, CDR1 MDHEN and CDR2 SYDVKM. Trimming left V 5 bases short and J 4 bases short, with 3 bases between. The CDR3 is CASSAGNTIYF. In nucleotides, the CDR3 is TGTGCCAGCAGTGCGGGAAACACCATATATTTT.

The chain carries TRBV7-9 and TRBJ2-7, with 8 bases that match TRBD2. The trim removed 2 bases at V and 4 bases at J, leaving 7 bases unmatched. Per the germline V gene, CDR1 is SEHNR and CDR2 is FQNEAQ (reference sequence). The CDR3 runs to 15 residues. The CDR3 nucleotides read TGTGCCAGCAGCTTAAAAGCGGGAGTAGTATACGAGCAGTACTTC. It translates to CASSLKAGVVYEQYF.

The chain links TRBV5-1 to TRBJ1-4; D unclear. Trimming stripped 3 bases from V and 0 bases from J, with 15 bases between. The CDR3 extends over 17 amino acids. Germline V lookup: CDR1 SGHRS, CDR2 YFSETQ. The CDR3 loop reads CASSSNSNTATNEKLFF. Here the CDR3 DNA reads TGCGCCAGCAGCTCGAACTCAAATACTGCAACTAATGAAAAACTGTTTTTT.

The gene calls are TRBV28 and TRBJ1-1, with a possible D match to TRBD1 (6 bases). Trimming cost V 2 bases and J 3 bases, with 13 bases left between them. From germline, CDR1 is MDHEN and CDR2 SYDVKM. This CDR3 comprises 15 residues. CDR3 loop: CASSLLGAADTEAFF. The DNA of the CDR3 is TGTGCCAGCAGTTTACTGGGGGCGGCCGACACTGAAGCTTTCTTT.

The CDR3 region is CASSPPWTGTEAFF. CDR3 nucleotide sequence: TGTGCCAGCTCACCACCTTGGACGGGGACTGAAGCTTTCTTT. This chain links TRBV18 with TRBJ1-1; D gene ambiguous. CDR3 length equals 14 residues. V lost 0 bases and J 5 bases, leaving 10 bases between the germline ends. Germline lookup yields CDR1 KGHSH and CDR2 LQKENI.

This clone was seen only once. The gene calls are TRBV4-3 and TRBJ2-7; D is perhaps TRBD2 (6 bases). V lost 0 bases and J 5 bases, leaving 11 bases between the germline ends. The V gene's germline CDR1 is LGHNA and CDR2 YSLEER. The CDR3 length is 14 residues. CDR3: CASSQDREVDEQYF. The CDR3 coding sequence is TGCGCCAGCAGCCAAGACAGGGAGGTTGACGAGCAGTACTTC.

The V and J genes are TRBV27 and TRBJ2-7; the match to TRBD1 covers 9 bases. J was trimmed by 6 bases and V by 4 bases; bases with no gene match: 10. Germline loops: CDR1 MNHEY, CDR2 SMNVEV (reference sequence). The CDR3 loop spans 15 amino acids. The CDR3 bases are TGTGCCAGCAGTTCCCGGCCGGGACAGGGTGGCGAGCAGTACTTC. Its protein product is CASSSRPGQGGEQYF.

The chain combines TRBV5-1 with TRBJ2-4, with TRBD1 matching over 8 bases. Germline V gene sequence: CDR1 SGHRS, CDR2 YFSETQ. Trimming at V came to 4 bases and at J to 11 bases, leaving 17 bases not matched to a gene. The CDR3 is 16 residues long. CDR3 loop: CASSLWGQGAKSLQYF. The DNA of the CDR3 is TGCGCCAGCAGCCTCTGGGGGCAGGGGGCGAAATCGCTTCAGTACTTC.

In nucleotides, the CDR3 is TGTGCCAGCAGAAAGACGACAGTAGAGACCCAGTACTTC. The encoded protein is CASRKTTVETQYF. The genes are TRBV28 and TRBJ2-5; D perhaps matches TRBD1 (5 bases). The CDR3 is made up of 13 amino acids. Trimming pared 6 bases from V and 4 bases from J, leaving 12 bases between. Germline V lookup: CDR1 MDHEN, CDR2 SYDVKM.

This rearrangement joins TRBV28 to TRBJ1-2; D unclear. Germline V lookup: CDR1 MDHEN, CDR2 SYDVKM. V dropped 10 bases and J dropped 8 bases, with 17 bases sitting between them. This CDR3 spans 12 amino acids. The CDR3 is CATVSNEPGYTF. In DNA form, the CDR3 reads TGTGCCACCGTTTCAAACGAGCCCGGCTACACCTTC.

The J gene is TRBJ2-7, the V gene TRBV4-1; D is perhaps TRBD2 (7 bases). This CDR3 has 16 amino acids. With 0 bases removed from V and 3 bases from J, the gap between germline ends came to 15 bases. In germline, CDR1 is MGHRA, CDR2 YSYEKL. Here the CDR3 reads CASSQERGGAVYEQYF. CDR3 DNA sequence: TGCGCCAGCAGCCAAGAGAGAGGGGGGGCGGTCTACGAGCAGTACTTC.

About this clone: The sample contains more than one DNA sequence encoding this CDR3. V and J are TRBV19 and TRBJ2-3; 13 bases match TRBD2. The CDR3 sequence is 15 residues long. The V and J ends lost 6 bases and 6 bases, in that order; junction bases with no gene match: 6. Germline V gene lookup returns CDR1 LNHDA and CDR2 SQIVND (reference sequence). CDR3 nucleotide sequence: TGTGCCAGTAGCATCGGGACTAGCGGGACCGATACGCAGTATTTT. Translated: CASSIGTSGTDTQYF.

The genes are TRBV5-1 and TRBJ2-1; TRBD2 aligns across 15 bases. The CDR3 runs 16 residues. Germline CDR1 SGHRS, CDR2 YFSETQ. J lost 0 bases, V lost 7 bases, and 2 bases had no gene match. CDR3 region: CASGTSGRSSYNEQFF. The CDR3 DNA reads TGCGCCAGCGGGACTAGCGGGAGGAGCTCCTACAATGAGCAGTTCTTC.

The chain carries TRBV11-3 and TRBJ2-7, with D maybe TRBD1 (5 bases). The V gene's germline CDR1 is SGHNT and CDR2 YENEEA. The CDR3 runs to 15 residues. V lost 2 bases and J 5 bases, leaving 16 bases between the germline ends. The CDR3 protein is CASSLSLSQGHEQYF. As DNA, the CDR3 is TGTGCCAGCAGCTTATCGTTGTCGCAGGGCCACGAGCAGTACTTC.

This chain links TRBV2 with TRBJ2-1; D might be TRBD1 (6 bases). Trimming removed 7 bases from V and 6 bases from J, with 10 bases in between. Germline V CDR1 and CDR2: SNHLY, FYNNEI. CDR3 length: 12 residues. CDR3 DNA: TGTGCCAGCATTCTAGGGGGCAATGAGCAGTTCTTC. This sequence encodes CASILGGNEQFF.

The chain uses TRBV4-2 and TRBJ2-1; no definite D call. The V gene's germline CDR1 is LGHNA and CDR2 YNFKEQ. Deletions cut 3 bases from V and 1 base from J, with 10 bases between. The CDR3 loop spans 15 amino acids. As DNA, the CDR3 is TGTGCCAGCAGCCATTATAGAGGTTCCTACAATGAGCAGTTCTTC. This sequence encodes CASSHYRGSYNEQFF.

The genes are TRBV5-8 and TRBJ1-3; D perhaps matches TRBD1 (5 bases). The CDR3 loop spans 16 amino acids. Germline V gene lookup returns CDR1 SGHTS and CDR2 YDEGEE. V was cut by 7 bases and J by 0 bases, with 17 bases left in between. CDR3 amino acids: CASAGGTFSSGNTIYF. CDR3 sequence (DNA): TGTGCCAGCGCCGGGGGGACTTTTAGCTCTGGAAACACCATATATTTT.

The chain couples TRBV18 to TRBJ2-5; 7 positions match TRBD1. The CDR3 is made up of 16 amino acids. V trimming: 3 bases; J trimming: 1 base; junction bases outside the gene matches: 8. CDR1 KGHSH and CDR2 LQKENI come from the germline V gene. In DNA, the CDR3 is TGTGCCAGCTCACCTGGACAGGAACTTCGCCAAGAGACCCAGTACTTC. It translates to CASSPGQELRQETQYF.

The gene calls are TRBV19 and TRBJ2-7; TRBD1 agrees at 8 bases. Germline-derived CDR1 and CDR2 are LNHDA and SQIVND (reference sequence). V gave up 1 base and J gave up 0 bases; unmatched junction bases: 2. The CDR3 runs 15 residues. The CDR3 sequence: CASSIGDRSSYEQYF. CDR3 DNA sequence: TGTGCCAGTAGTATAGGGGACAGGAGCTCCTACGAGCAGTACTTC.

The chain carries TRBV19 and TRBJ1-3, with TRBD1 as a possible D gene (5 bases). Germline assignment: CDR1 LNHDA and CDR2 SQIVND (reference sequence). V lost 4 bases and J lost 3, with 10 bases in between. This CDR3 is built from 14 residues. DNA of the CDR3: TGTGCCAGTAGTACTGGGGCGTTTGGAAACACCATATATTTT. Its translation is CASSTGAFGNTIYF.

The chain combines TRBV5-4 with TRBJ2-7; a weak D match, TRBD2 (7 bases). The germline CDR1 and CDR2 sequences are SGHNT and YYREEE (reference sequence). This CDR3 has 14 amino acids. Trimming took off 6 bases at V and 3 bases at J, with 16 bases between the two ends. CDR3 coding DNA: TGTGCCAGCACCCGGGGGGCTAGCGGCTACGAGCAGTACTTC. It specifies CASTRGASGYEQYF.

The chain recombines TRBV19 with TRBJ2-7; 11 bases fit TRBD2. CDR3 length equals 15 residues. Germline CDR1 LNHDA, CDR2 SQIVND (reference sequence). V gave up 4 bases and J gave up 2 bases; unmatched junction bases: 4. The CDR3 nucleotides read TGTGCCAGTAGTACCCTTAGCGGGAGGGCCTACGAGCAGTACTTC. Its translation: CASSTLSGRAYEQYF.

The gene calls are TRBV9 and TRBJ1-4; TRBD1 matches at 7 bases. The CDR3 is 16 amino acids. Germline values: CDR1 SGDLS, CDR2 YYNGEE. The V segment lost 3 bases and the J segment 4 bases; nucleotides outside the gene matches: 9. CDR3 nucleotide sequence: TGTGCCAGCAGCGCCAGCCTGACAGGGCGTAATGAAAAACTGTTTTTT. It encodes CASSASLTGRNEKLFF.

The DNA for the CDR3 is TGTGCCAGCGAGGGAGGTGGAGGGCTACGCAAGCAGTACTTC. Amino acid sequence: CASEGGGGLRKQYF. The J gene is TRBJ2-7, the V gene TRBV28; tentative D call: TRBD2 (6 bases). The CDR3 runs 14 residues. In germline, CDR1 is MDHEN, CDR2 SYDVKM. V shed 8 bases and J shed 8 bases, with 22 bases lying between them.